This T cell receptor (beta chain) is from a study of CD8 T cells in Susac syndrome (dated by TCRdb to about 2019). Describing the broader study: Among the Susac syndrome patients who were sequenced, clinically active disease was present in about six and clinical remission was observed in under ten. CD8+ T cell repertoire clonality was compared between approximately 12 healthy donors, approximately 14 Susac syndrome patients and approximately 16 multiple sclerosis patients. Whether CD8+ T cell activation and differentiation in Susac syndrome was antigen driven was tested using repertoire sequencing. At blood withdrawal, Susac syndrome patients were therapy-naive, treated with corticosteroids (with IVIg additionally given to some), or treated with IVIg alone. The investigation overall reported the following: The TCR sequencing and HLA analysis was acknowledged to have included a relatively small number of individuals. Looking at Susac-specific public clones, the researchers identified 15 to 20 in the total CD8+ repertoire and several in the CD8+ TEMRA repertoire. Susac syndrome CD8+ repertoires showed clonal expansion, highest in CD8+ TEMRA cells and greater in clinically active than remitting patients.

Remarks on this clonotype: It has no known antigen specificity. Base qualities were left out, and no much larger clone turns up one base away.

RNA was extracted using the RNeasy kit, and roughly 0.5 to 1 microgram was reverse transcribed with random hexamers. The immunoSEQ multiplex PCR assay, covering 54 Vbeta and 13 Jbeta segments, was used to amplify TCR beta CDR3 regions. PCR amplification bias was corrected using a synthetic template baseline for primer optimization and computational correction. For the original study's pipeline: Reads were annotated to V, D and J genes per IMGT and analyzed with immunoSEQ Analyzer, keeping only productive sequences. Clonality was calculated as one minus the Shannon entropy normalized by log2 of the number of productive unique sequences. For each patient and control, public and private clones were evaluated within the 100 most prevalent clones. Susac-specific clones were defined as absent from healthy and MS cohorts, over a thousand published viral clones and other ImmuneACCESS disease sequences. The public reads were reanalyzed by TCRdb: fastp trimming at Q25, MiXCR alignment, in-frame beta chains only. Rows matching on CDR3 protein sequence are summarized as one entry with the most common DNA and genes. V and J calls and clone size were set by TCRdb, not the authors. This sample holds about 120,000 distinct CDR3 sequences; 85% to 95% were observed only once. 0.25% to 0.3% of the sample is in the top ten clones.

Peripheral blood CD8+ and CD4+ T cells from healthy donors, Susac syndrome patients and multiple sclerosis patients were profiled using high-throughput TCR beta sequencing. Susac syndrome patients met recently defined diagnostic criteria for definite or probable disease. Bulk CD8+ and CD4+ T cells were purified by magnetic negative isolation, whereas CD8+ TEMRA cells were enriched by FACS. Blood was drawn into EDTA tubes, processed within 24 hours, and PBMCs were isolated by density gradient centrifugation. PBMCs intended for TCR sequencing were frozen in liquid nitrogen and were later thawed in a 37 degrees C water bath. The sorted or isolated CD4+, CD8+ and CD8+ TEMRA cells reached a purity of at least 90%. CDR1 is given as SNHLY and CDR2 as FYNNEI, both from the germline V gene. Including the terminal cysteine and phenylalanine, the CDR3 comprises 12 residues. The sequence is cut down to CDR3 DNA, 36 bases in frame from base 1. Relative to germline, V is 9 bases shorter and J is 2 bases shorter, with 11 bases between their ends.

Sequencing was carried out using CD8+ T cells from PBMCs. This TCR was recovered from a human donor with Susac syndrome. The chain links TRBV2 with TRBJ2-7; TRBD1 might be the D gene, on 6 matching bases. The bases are TGTGCCAGACAGGGTGGTCCCTACGAGCAGTACTTC. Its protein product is CARQGGPYEQYF.